This paragraph covers one TCR beta chain sequence. This record belongs to a study of control samples from healthy donors and cancer patients. Germline lookup yields CDR1 DFQATT and CDR2 SNEGSKA (reference sequence). V was trimmed by 5 bases and J by 8 bases, leaving 6 bases between them. CDR3 length: 9 amino acids. The protocol was immunoSEQ multiplex PCR, while the TCRdb copy is restricted to in-frame clones and leaves out a portion. Of around 150,000 clones listed, less than 95% are singletons. This receptor was taken from a man aged 55-75 years with colorectal cancer. The rearrangement joins TRBV20-1 to TRBJ1-2, with a weak D call TRBD1 (5 bases). The sample consisted of PBMCs. The CDR3 DNA is TGCAGTGCTGGGGCGGGCTACACCTTC. Translation gives CSAGAGYTF.